Listed below are T cell receptor beta chains from one sample, sequenced in a study of patients and donors after allogeneic stem cell transplantation. TCRdb reprocessed the RT-PCR reads with MiXCR, giving one entry per CDR3 protein. In the table there are fewer than 75,000 distinct CDR3 sequences, around 27% of which are singletons. Sequenced material: blood, either unsorted or a sorted T cell fraction (not recorded which). Source of these receptors: a human donor who was either an allogeneic HSCT recipient or a stem cell or donor lymphocyte infusion donor (not recorded which). It is not recorded whose cells these are; they may come from a transplant donor. Both conserved end residues are part of each CDR3. Fields, in order: J gene, V gene, clone size, CDR3 protein. The size entry is marked missing in some rows and otherwise reads once, few, many or a size class.

>TRBJ2-5|TRBV27|.
CASSGIYTKGETQYF
>TRBJ2-1|TRBV7-2|many
CASSWLGLNEQFF
>TRBJ2-7|TRBV24-1|.
CATSDPNGQGYEDEQYF
>TRBJ2-1|TRBV20-1|few
CSARDPPGNEQFF
>TRBJ1-2|TRBV12-3/TRBV12-4|many
CASSPAGGEGGYTF
>TRBJ2-1|TRBV4-3|few
CASSQYSGPPDEQFF
>TRBJ2-1|TRBV5-1|.
CASSLKLAGPNEQFF
>TRBJ1-1|TRBV9|.
CASSVDPTGVNTEAFF
>TRBJ1-6|TRBV20-1|.
CSARTATNSPLHF
>TRBJ2-5|TRBV10-3|few
CAISGGWGSQYF
>TRBJ1-4|TRBV5-1|many
CASSPGTASTNEKLFF
>TRBJ2-3|TRBV14|.
CASSPRTSSTDTQYF
>TRBJ1-2|TRBV7-2|few
CASSLELGVREDGYTF
>TRBJ2-3|TRBV12-3/TRBV12-4|.
CASSPGLAGTDTQYF
>TRBJ1-6|TRBV7-2|.
CASSSLDRSPKWSLHF
>TRBJ1-6|TRBV5-1|.
CASSLEPRNNSPLHF
>TRBJ2-5|TRBV7-9|once
CASSINTEETQYF
>TRBJ2-5|TRBV6-5|once
CASSPDRVQETQYF
>TRBJ2-3|TRBV4-1|.
CASSRILVQGADTQYF
>TRBJ1-4|TRBV7-2|few
CASSPSVGEKLFF
>TRBJ1-2|TRBV20-1|few
CSARYRESYGYTF
>TRBJ2-4|TRBV6-9|once
CASSYYLLDAKNIQYF
>TRBJ2-3|TRBV20-1|.
CSARDAWGTQYF
>TRBJ1-1|TRBV12-3/TRBV12-4|few
CATQARVETEAFF
>TRBJ1-2|TRBV4-1|.
CASSQALQENYGYTF
>TRBJ1-3|TRBV6-5|few
CASREDLGNTIYF
>TRBJ1-5|TRBV6-5|few
CASSNRDRGQPQHF
>TRBJ2-3|TRBV10-3|few
CAISEGWTPPDTQYF
>TRBJ1-3|TRBV3-1|.
CASSQGGGNTIYF
>TRBJ2-7|TRBV6-5|.
CASRKGGLTYEQYF
>TRBJ2-2|TRBV9|.
CASSATGTGTGELFF
>TRBJ1-1|TRBV15|.
CATSRDSRNTEAFF
>TRBJ1-1|TRBV20-1|.
CSARQDVRSNTEAFF
>TRBJ2-3|TRBV5-1|few
CASSFRTLGTDTQYF
>TRBJ1-1|TRBV15|.
CATSSGTARVAFF
>TRBJ2-3|TRBV20-1|few
CSADGLGGTDTQYF
>TRBJ1-2|TRBV24-1|.
CATSEAGLGYTF
>TRBJ1-4|TRBV12-3/TRBV12-4|few
CASRRTGGHEKLFF
>TRBJ1-1|TRBV20-1|.
CSALLIGAEAFF
>TRBJ1-5|TRBV5-6|.
CASSSTGSHQPQHF
>TRBJ2-1|TRBV3-1|once
CASSQEAGGGHNEQFF
>TRBJ2-5|TRBV18|.
CASSPWNRQGPETQYF
>TRBJ2-3|TRBV20-1|.
CSATAAASGVADTQYF
>TRBJ2-1|TRBV25-1|.
CASRQGSSYNEQFF
>TRBJ1-1|TRBV12-3/TRBV12-4|few
CASSQRAKAFF
>TRBJ1-1|TRBV4-2|few
CASSQEVGSLNTEAFF
>TRBJ2-7|TRBV28|.
CASTRAGSSYEQYF
>TRBJ2-1|TRBV20-1|few
CSAFLSLAKSSYNEQFF
>TRBJ2-7|TRBV5-1|.
CASSPGTGSYEQYF
>TRBJ1-1|TRBV21-1|few
CASSKEGAGSSGAFF
>TRBJ1-5|TRBV27|many
CASSRTGGNQPQHF
>TRBJ1-4|TRBV5-1|.
CASSLERWQGDEKLFF
>TRBJ1-2|TRBV7-6|few
CASSSLGSGYTF
>TRBJ2-3|TRBV12-5|.
CASGLISTPLTDTQYF
>TRBJ2-2|TRBV12-3/TRBV12-4|.
CASSPGHRLINTGELFF
>TRBJ2-2|TRBV7-6|.
CASSQGPLTGELFF
>TRBJ1-1|TRBV7-9|many
CASSLWTGAAEAFF